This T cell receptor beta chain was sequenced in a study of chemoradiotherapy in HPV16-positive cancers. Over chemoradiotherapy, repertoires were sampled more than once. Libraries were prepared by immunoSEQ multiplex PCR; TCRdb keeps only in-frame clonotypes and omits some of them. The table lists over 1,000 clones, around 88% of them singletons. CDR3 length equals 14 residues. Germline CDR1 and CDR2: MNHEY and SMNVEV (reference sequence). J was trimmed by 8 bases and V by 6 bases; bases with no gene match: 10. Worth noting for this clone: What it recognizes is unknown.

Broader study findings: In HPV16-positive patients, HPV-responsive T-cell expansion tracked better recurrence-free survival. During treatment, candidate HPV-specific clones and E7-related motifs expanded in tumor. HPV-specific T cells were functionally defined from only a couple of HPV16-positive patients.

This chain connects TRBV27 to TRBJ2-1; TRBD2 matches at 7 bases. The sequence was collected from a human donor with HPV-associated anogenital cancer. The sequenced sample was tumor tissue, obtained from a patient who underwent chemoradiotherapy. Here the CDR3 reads CASRSLGEGYEQFF. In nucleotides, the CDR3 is TGTGCCAGCAGGTCCTTGGGGGAGGGGTATGAGCAGTTCTTC.